This T cell receptor (beta chain) is drawn from a study of shared clonotypes between healthy human individuals. Germline CDR1 is MNHNS and CDR2 is SASEGT. V lost 2 bases and J 8 bases, leaving 12 bases between the germline ends. The CDR3 covers 13 residues. Method: immunoSEQ multiplex PCR; TCRdb's copy keeps in-frame clones and lacks some. In the table there are 650,000 to 750,000 clones, roughly 70% of which are singletons. The sequence came from a woman between 25 and 40 years old in good health. The sample was memory CD4+ T cells sorted from blood. Documented subset: CD45RA-negative fraction. This chain connects TRBV6-1 to TRBJ1-1; tentatively, D is TRBD1 (6 bases). CDR3 DNA sequence: TGTGCCAGCAGTGAAAATTGGGGGGCCGAAGCTTTCTTT. This encodes CASSENWGAEAFF.